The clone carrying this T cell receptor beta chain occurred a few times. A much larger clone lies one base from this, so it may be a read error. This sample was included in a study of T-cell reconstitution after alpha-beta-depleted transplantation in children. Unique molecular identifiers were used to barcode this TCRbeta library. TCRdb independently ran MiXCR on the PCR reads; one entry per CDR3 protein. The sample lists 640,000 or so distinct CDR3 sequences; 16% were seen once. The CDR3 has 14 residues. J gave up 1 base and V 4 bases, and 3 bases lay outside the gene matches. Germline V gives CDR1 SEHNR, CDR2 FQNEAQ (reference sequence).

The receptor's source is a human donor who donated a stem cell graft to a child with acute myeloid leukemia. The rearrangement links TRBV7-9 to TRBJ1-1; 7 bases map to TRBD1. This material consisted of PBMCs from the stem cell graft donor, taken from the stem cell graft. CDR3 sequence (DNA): TGTGCCAGCAGCTGGGGACAGTCGAACACTGAAGCTTTCTTT. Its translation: CASSWGQSNTEAFF.